The 3 T cell receptor beta chains given below trace back to one sample, sequenced in a study of CD8 T cells in Susac syndrome. Random hexamers primed reverse transcription of about 0.45 to 1 ug RNA. MiXCR was run by TCRdb on the immunoSEQ multiplex PCR reads, yielding one entry per CDR3 protein. The table lists around 180,000 distinct CDR3 sequences, approximately 94% of them singletons. Material for sequencing was CD4+ T cells from PBMCs. The origin of the receptors is a human donor with Susac syndrome.

This sequence joins TRBV20-1 and TRBJ1-4; D not resolved. Looked up from germline, CDR1 is DFQATT and CDR2 is SNEGSKA (reference sequence). The CDR3 is 13 residues long. The CDR3 sequence: CTAPVLDQKKLFF. CDR3 bases: TGCACTGCACCTGTTCTTGATCAAAAAAAACTGTTTTTT.

This clonotype has only a few counts. The chain joins TRBV7-3 to TRBJ1-1; D is unresolved. Germline CDR1 is SGHTA and CDR2 is FQGTGA. The length of the CDR3 is 13 residues. With 3 bases removed from V and 0 bases from J, the gap between germline ends came to 5 bases. For the CDR3, the DNA is TGTGCCAGCAGCTTCGGGTTGAACACTGAAGCTTTCTTT. Amino acids: CASSFGLNTEAFF.

The chain combines TRBV7-9 with TRBJ1-2; a possible D gene is TRBD1 (6 bases). V lost 5 bases and J lost 8, with 21 bases in between. CDR1 is SEHNR and CDR2 is FQNEAQ in the germline V gene (reference sequence). The CDR3 consists of 15 residues. The CDR3 nucleotides are TGTGCCAGCAGCCCCACAGGGTTGCAAGCTTGGGGCTACACCTTC. It specifies CASSPTGLQAWGYTF.